The present T cell receptor beta chain was sequenced within a study of response to subunit inactivated influenza vaccine. Study outcomes and limitations: The study's authors posited that every seasonal influenza vaccination enlists few new T cells.

To note about this clonotype: Its antigen is unknown.

Trimming shortened V by 2 bases and J by 1 base, and 8 bases separated the two germline ends. The CDR3 contains 15 residues. Germline values: CDR1 LGHDT, CDR2 YNNKEL (reference sequence). TCRdb ran MiXCR on the RT-PCR reads and lists one entry per CDR3 protein. Among more than 450,000 distinct CDR3 sequences listed, 12% were seen once. The chain employs TRBV3-1 and TRBJ2-2, with D maybe TRBD2 (5 bases). The sequence came from a man aged 45 to 65 who received an inactivated influenza vaccine. The sample was PBMCs from blood, taken on the day of vaccination. DNA of the CDR3: TGTGCCAGCAGCCAACTAGGGAGGAACACCGGGGAGCTGTTTTTT. Its protein is CASSQLGRNTGELFF.